Below, 22 T cell receptor beta chains from the same sample are listed, as sequenced in a study of lymphopenia after photon versus proton radiotherapy. This table comes from immunoSEQ multiplex PCR, and its TCRdb copy is limited to in-frame clones, with some not included. The sample holds tens of thousands of clones, roughly 86% seen once. This sample comprised peripheral blood, obtained from a patient treated with photon-based radiotherapy. These TCRs come from a woman aged 50 to 60 with pancreatic cancer.

The gene calls are TRBV6-5 and TRBJ2-1; the match to TRBD1 covers 7 bases. Germline trimming cut 1 base from V and 8 bases from J; bases unmatched to any gene: 5. Germline V gene data show CDR1 as MNHEY and CDR2 as SVGAGI. The CDR3 is 14 amino acids. CDR3 amino acids: CASSYYRGSDEQFF. The CDR3 DNA reads as TGTGCCAGCAGTTACTACAGGGGTAGTGATGAGCAGTTCTTC.

This clone has a handful of counts. The rearrangement uses TRBV18 and TRBJ2-1; TRBD1 matches 8 bases. Germline CDR1 and CDR2: KGHSH and LQKENI. The CDR3 sequence is 13 residues long. V shed 1 base, J shed 7 bases, and the junction held 0 bases outside the gene matches. The CDR3 DNA is TGTGCCAGCTCACCACGGACAGGGAATGAGCAGTTCTTC. It encodes CASSPRTGNEQFF.

The chain combines TRBV9 with TRBJ1-4; D gene uncertain. Germline V gives CDR1 SGDLS, CDR2 YYNGEE. V shed 3 bases and J shed 1 base, with 13 bases lying between them. The CDR3 has 16 amino acids. This chain's CDR3 is CASSDPSLGTNEKLFF. CDR3 DNA: TGTGCCAGCAGCGACCCAAGCTTAGGAACTAATGAAAAACTGTTTTTT.

The table lists this clone with a few counts. V gene TRBV10-3 combines with J gene TRBJ2-3, with D hard to call. Germline CDR1 ENHRY, CDR2 SYGVKD. V dropped 0 bases and J dropped 2 bases, with 12 bases sitting between them. This CDR3 is built from 16 residues. The CDR3 protein is CAISESGPTHTDTQYF. DNA of the CDR3: TGTGCCATCAGTGAGTCAGGCCCGACCCACACAGATACGCAGTATTTT.

The chain recombines TRBV7-2 with TRBJ2-7, with D perhaps given as TRBD1 or TRBD2 (5 bases each). Germline assignment: CDR1 SGHTA and CDR2 FQGNSA. V was cut by 0 bases and J by 1 base, with 19 bases left in between. CDR3 size: 18 residues. The CDR3: CASSLARLAGSGSYEQYF. The DNA of the CDR3 is TGTGCCAGCAGCTTAGCCCGGCTCGCAGGGAGCGGTTCCTACGAGCAGTACTTC.

The chain uses TRBV10-2 and TRBJ2-1; 7 nucleotides match TRBD2. Germline lookup yields CDR1 WSHSY and CDR2 SAAADI. Trimming at V came to 5 bases and at J to 0 bases, leaving 4 bases not matched to a gene. The CDR3 is 15 residues long. The CDR3 loop is CASSRGGSSYNEQFF. The CDR3 bases are TGCGCCAGCAGTCGTGGCGGGAGCTCCTACAATGAGCAGTTCTTC.

This clone was observed once. The chain employs TRBV7-9 and TRBJ2-2, with 7 positions matching TRBD1. The V segment lost 5 bases and the J segment 2 bases; nucleotides outside the gene matches: 8. This CDR3 has 16 amino acids. CDR1 and CDR2 (germline): SEHNR, FQNEAQ (reference sequence). The CDR3, as DNA: TGTGCCAGCAGCCAAGGGGGCGCAGCAAACACCGGGGAGCTGTTTTTT. This sequence encodes CASSQGGAANTGELFF.

V gene TRBV7-6 combines with J gene TRBJ2-5; maybe TRBD2 (6 bases). The CDR3 spans 15 residues. Trimming cost V 3 bases and J 1 base, with 12 bases left between them. Germline CDR1 reads SGHVS; CDR2 reads FNYEAQ. CDR3: CASSFGSGFQETQYF. The CDR3 DNA reads TGTGCCAGCAGCTTCGGGAGCGGTTTCCAAGAGACCCAGTACTTC. The complete variable domain, with remaining parts taken from reference TRBV7-6 and TRBJ2-5, reads GAGVSQSPRYKVTKRGQDVALRCDPISGHVSLYWYRQALGQGPEFLTYFNYEAQQDKSGLPNDRFSAERPEGSISTLTIQRTEQRDSAMYRCASSFGSGFQETQYFGPGTRLLVL.

The rearrangement links TRBV28 to TRBJ1-3; D is perhaps TRBD1 (5 bases). Germline CDR1 reads MDHEN; CDR2 reads SYDVKM. V was pared by 5 bases and J by 5 bases, with 13 bases between. This CDR3 comprises 14 residues. The CDR3 nucleotides read TGTGCCAGCAGTCAGACAGACCCACGAAACACCATATATTTT. Encoded protein: CASSQTDPRNTIYF.

This chain links TRBV28 with TRBJ1-5; the D is unclear. The CDR3 runs to 14 residues. Germline V gene sequence: CDR1 MDHEN, CDR2 SYDVKM. Deletions cut 5 bases from V and 3 bases from J, with 11 bases between. The CDR3 DNA reads TGTGCCAGCAGTCGCCAAGACCCCAATCAGCCCCAGCATTTT. Translated, it gives CASSRQDPNQPQHF.

The chain employs TRBV4-2 and TRBJ1-2; 11 bases align to TRBD1. The CDR3 totals 17 residues. Unmatched junction bases numbered 8, after V lost 5 bases and J lost 0 bases. CDR1 LGHNA and CDR2 YNFKEQ come from the germline V gene. CDR3 sequence reads: CASSSGQGARSNYGYTF. The CDR3 coding sequence is TGTGCCAGCAGCTCAGGACAGGGGGCCCGATCTAACTATGGCTACACCTTC.

V and J are TRBV19 and TRBJ1-2, with TRBD1 matching over 9 bases. The CDR3 is 16 amino acids. J was trimmed by 3 bases and V by 0 bases; bases with no gene match: 5. Germline V lookup: CDR1 LNHDA, CDR2 SQIVND (reference sequence). CDR3 region: CASSIDGQGNDYGYTF. The CDR3 DNA follows: TGTGCCAGTAGTATAGATGGACAGGGGAACGACTATGGCTACACCTTC.

The V and J genes are TRBV14 and TRBJ2-3; D ambiguous. There are 13 residues in the CDR3. CDR1 and CDR2 from the germline V gene are SGHDN and FVKESK. With 2 bases removed from V and 2 bases from J, the gap between germline ends came to 5 bases. The CDR3 sequence is CASSQQNTDTQYF. CDR3 sequence (DNA): TGTGCCAGCAGCCAACAGAACACAGATACGCAGTATTTT. Full variable domain (missing parts from reference TRBV14 and TRBJ2-3): EAGVTQFPSHSVIEKGQTVTLRCDPISGHDNLYWYRRVMGKEIKFLLHFVKESKQDESGMPNNRFLAERTGGTYSTLKVQPAELEDSGVYFCASSQQNTDTQYFGPGTRLTVL.

This clone turned up a few times. The J gene is TRBJ2-7, the V gene TRBV5-6, with D possibly being TRBD1 or TRBD2 (5 bases each). The V end lost 4 bases, the J end lost 6 bases, and 20 bases lay between the germline ends. This CDR3 comprises 15 residues. Germline lookup yields CDR1 SGHDT and CDR2 YYEEEE. The CDR3: CASSPPAGLGGEQYF. The CDR3 nucleotides are TGTGCCAGCAGCCCCCCGGCTGGCCTTGGGGGCGAGCAGTACTTC.

The chain combines TRBV19 with TRBJ2-7; D is undetermined. Trimming shortened V by 10 bases and J by 3 bases, and 25 bases separated the two germline ends. The CDR3 has 16 amino acids. Germline CDR1 is LNHDA and CDR2 is SQIVND (reference sequence). Here the CDR3 reads CATKTTFLETDYEQYF. In DNA, the CDR3 is TGTGCCACTAAAACCACCTTCTTAGAAACGGACTACGAGCAGTACTTC.

The chain couples TRBV27 to TRBJ2-7; 10 bases agree with TRBD1. Germline trimming cut 8 bases from V and 6 bases from J; bases unmatched to any gene: 13. Germline V gene data show CDR1 as MNHEY and CDR2 as SMNVEV (reference sequence). CDR3 length: 15 amino acids. In DNA, the CDR3 is TGTGCCAGCGTACTCTCGGGACAGGGGAGAGGCGAGCAGTACTTC. The encoded protein is CASVLSGQGRGEQYF.

The chain has TRBV9 and TRBJ2-6; no firm D call. The CDR3 loop spans 12 amino acids. V gave up 4 bases and J gave up 6 bases, with 5 bases separating them. In germline, CDR1 is SGDLS, CDR2 YYNGEE. The CDR3 sequence: CASSPQANVLTF. For the CDR3, the DNA is TGTGCCAGCAGCCCCCAGGCCAACGTCCTGACTTTC.

The V and J genes are TRBV4-3 and TRBJ1-2; perhaps TRBD1 as D (6 bases). Germline CDR1 reads LGHNA; CDR2 reads YSLEER. Trimming removed 0 bases at V and 4 bases at J, with 15 bases between. The CDR3 runs 16 residues. The CDR3 DNA reads TGCGCCAGCAGCCAAGACCTTGGGGGCCCGGTCTATGGCTACACCTTC. It encodes CASSQDLGGPVYGYTF.

This clone was counted once. V is TRBV29-1 and J is TRBJ2-3, with 8 bases that match TRBD1. There are 16 residues in the CDR3. CDR1 and CDR2 (germline): SQVTM, ANQGSEA. The ends lost 6 bases at V and 2 bases at J; junction bases unmatched: 13. Here the CDR3 DNA reads TGCAGCGTCCCGTCTCCGCCGGACAGGGCCACAGATACGCAGTATTTT. Protein product: CSVPSPPDRATDTQYF.

The rearrangement joins TRBV19 to TRBJ2-1, with 7 bases lining up with TRBD2. V shed 4 bases and J 9 bases; nucleotides not matched to a gene: 3. CDR1 and CDR2 (germline): LNHDA, SQIVND (reference sequence). The CDR3 is made up of 12 amino acids. The CDR3 nucleotides are TGTGCCAGTAGTAGGGGGGGTGGTGAGCAGTTCTTC. It is translated as CASSRGGGEQFF.

This chain joins TRBV4-1 and TRBJ2-7; a weak D match, TRBD1 (5 bases). Deletions cut 4 bases from V and 4 bases from J, with 17 bases between. Germline CDR1 reads MGHRA; CDR2 reads YSYEKL. The CDR3 is 15 residues long. CDR3: CASSPIFEQVYEQYF. For the CDR3, the DNA is TGCGCCAGCAGCCCCATCTTTGAACAGGTATACGAGCAGTACTTC.

This clone has a handful of counts. The V and J genes are TRBV28 and TRBJ2-7; 8 bases align to TRBD1. The CDR3 has 15 residues. With V trimmed by 7 bases and J by 3 bases, 11 bases remained unmatched. The germline gives CDR1 MDHEN, CDR2 SYDVKM. CDR3 sequence: CASNPTTDRGYEQYF. In DNA, the CDR3 is TGTGCCAGCAACCCTACGACCGACAGGGGCTACGAGCAGTACTTC.